The 5 T cell receptor beta chains in this list originate from one sample, sequenced in a study of control samples from healthy donors and cancer patients. Measured with immunoSEQ multiplex PCR; TCRdb has only the in-frame clones, and not every one. The table includes about 220,000 clones, 85% to 95% detected once. The source material was blood. The receptors come from a man between 50 and 59 years old in good health.

The CDR3: CASSHRLAGVRDEQFF. As DNA, the CDR3 is TGTGCCAGCAGCCACCGACTAGCGGGGGTTAGGGATGAGCAGTTCTTC. The genes are TRBV3-1 (or the pseudogene TRBV3-2) and TRBJ2-1; 12 nucleotides agree with TRBD2. Germline values: CDR1 LGHDT, CDR2 YNNKEL (reference sequence). This CDR3 is built from 16 residues. Germline trimming cut 3 bases from V and 8 bases from J; bases unmatched to any gene: 8.

The CDR3 protein is CASSEDPVQETQYF. The CDR3 region has the DNA TGTGCCAGCAGTGAGGATCCGGTACAAGAGACCCAGTACTTC. This chain uses TRBV2 with TRBJ2-5; D is ambiguous. The V end lost 3 bases, the J end lost 2 bases, and 10 bases lay between the germline ends. The CDR3 extends over 14 amino acids. In germline, CDR1 is SNHLY, CDR2 FYNNEI.

This clone was seen a single time. J is TRBJ2-1 and V is TRBV5-6, with unresolved D. CDR1 and CDR2 from the germline V gene are SGHDT and YYEEEE. The CDR3 extends over 15 amino acids. The V end lost 4 bases, the J end lost 1 base, and 12 bases lay between the germline ends. The CDR3 here is CASSPRRSSYNEQFF. CDR3 nucleotides: TGTGCCAGCAGCCCTCGACGGAGTTCCTACAATGAGCAGTTCTTC.

This clone showed up just once. The J gene is TRBJ1-2, the V gene TRBV4-1, with a tentative D call TRBD1 (5 bases). This CDR3 spans 15 amino acids. Germline-derived CDR1 and CDR2 are MGHRA and YSYEKL. Trimming shortened V by 3 bases and J by 8 bases, and 19 bases separated the two germline ends. This chain's CDR3 is CASSQAPTGAGGYTF. The CDR3 nucleotides read TGCGCCAGCAGCCAGGCCCCCACAGGCGCAGGAGGCTACACCTTC.

The rearrangement uses TRBV28 and TRBJ1-5; D gene ambiguous. The CDR3 consists of 13 residues. V lost 7 bases, J lost 3 bases, and 10 bases lay in between. Germline V CDR1 and CDR2: MDHEN, SYDVKM. CDR3 bases: TGTGCCAGCACCCCATTTCTCAATCAGCCCCAGCATTTT. Its translation: CASTPFLNQPQHF.